The 7 T cell receptor beta chains below come from one sample, sequenced in a study of shared clonotypes between healthy human individuals. This table comes from immunoSEQ multiplex PCR, and its TCRdb copy is limited to in-frame clones, with some not included. The table has a few hundred thousand clones, 90% to 97% seen once. The sample comprised memory CD8+ T cells sorted from blood. The subset is: CD45RO+ cells pooled with CCR7-negative TemRA cells. These receptors were taken from a man in his thirties or forties in good health.

This chain links TRBV30 with TRBJ2-3, with 9 positions matching TRBD2. V shed 0 bases, J shed 1 base, and the junction held 5 bases outside the gene matches. Germline CDR1 GTSNPN, CDR2 SVGIG (reference sequence). This CDR3 has 16 residues. The CDR3 bases are TGTGCCTGGAGTGTACGGGGCGGGAGGGGCACAGATACGCAGTATTTT. Translating gives CAWSVRGGRGTDTQYF.

A remark on this clone: This sample includes further DNA sequences coding for the same CDR3. The chain joins TRBV20-1 to TRBJ2-7; unclear D gene. The ends were cut back, 3 bases at V and 3 bases at J, with 6 bases in the middle. Germline-derived CDR1 and CDR2 are DFQATT and SNEGSKA (reference sequence). This CDR3 is 11 amino acids long. The CDR3 coding sequence is TGCAGTGCTAGTTCCGGCTACGAGCAGTACTTC. This sequence encodes CSASSGYEQYF.

This clone was observed a single time. V usage is TRBV4-1 and J usage is TRBJ2-1, with TRBD1 matching 7 bases. The V gene's germline CDR1 is MGHRA and CDR2 YSYEKL. CDR3 length: 17 amino acids. Trimming took 4 bases from V and 0 from J; bases not matched to a gene: 9. CDR3 nucleotide sequence: TGCGCCAGCAGCCCCCACCACCGGGACAGCTCCTACAATGAGCAGTTCTTC. It translates to CASSPHHRDSSYNEQFF.

This clone was seen once. The chain couples TRBV5-5 to TRBJ2-7, with 11 positions matching TRBD2. Germline trimming cut 4 bases from V and 2 bases from J; bases unmatched to any gene: 2. CDR1 and CDR2 (germline): SGHKS, YYEKEE (reference sequence). The CDR3 totals 14 residues. In DNA, the CDR3 is TGTGCCAGCAGCCTTAGCGGGAGGGCCTACGAGCAGTACTTC. Amino acid sequence: CASSLSGRAYEQYF.

V usage is TRBV7-2 and J usage is TRBJ2-7; 11 bases match TRBD2. V lost 2 bases, J lost 6 bases, and 6 bases stayed unmatched. Germline V gene lookup returns CDR1 SGHTA and CDR2 FQGNSA. The CDR3 is 15 amino acids. CDR3 sequence: CASSLLSGRAGEQYF. As DNA, the CDR3 is TGTGCCAGCAGCTTACTTAGCGGGAGGGCCGGCGAGCAGTACTTC.

The count of this clone is one. The chain uses TRBV10-2 and TRBJ1-1; no reliable D call. Germline CDR1 reads WSHSY; CDR2 reads SAAADI. The ends were cut back, 0 bases at V and 5 bases at J, with 7 bases in the middle. There are 13 residues in the CDR3. The chain's CDR3 is CASSESGWTEAFF. The CDR3 region has the DNA TGCGCCAGCAGTGAGTCGGGGTGGACTGAAGCTTTCTTT.

The gene calls are TRBV4-2 and TRBJ1-1; D uncertain. Per germline, CDR1 LGHNA and CDR2 YNFKEQ. With 1 base removed from V and 1 base from J, the gap between germline ends came to 7 bases. The CDR3 covers 14 residues. CDR3 sequence: CASSQGRSNTEAFF. For the CDR3, the DNA is TGTGCCAGCAGCCAAGGCAGGTCGAACACTGAAGCTTTCTTT.